This entry features one TCR beta chain sequence. Its antigen is currently unknown. At one boundary the junction diverges from the germline segment, which might be a read error. The data were taken from a study of tumor and adjacent non-tumor tissue in lung cancer. Study observations and caveats: Tumor tissue had significantly higher TCR diversity than normal lung. In normal lung, the top 100 clones were significantly more dominant than in tumor.

Three rounds of nested PCR, following a modified ARM-PCR protocol, produced the TCRbeta library. A single record per CDR3 protein comes from TCRdb applying MiXCR to the multiplex PCR reads. The repertoire holds under 95,000 distinct CDR3 sequences, with about 82% as singletons. No cell sorting was done before RNA was extracted from the tissue. The normal lung tissue was taken more than 3 cm from the tumor edge. The specimen was distant non-tumor lung tissue. This clonotype was obtained from a man aged 55-75 years with non-small cell lung cancer.

CDR3 protein: CATSNGLSTEAFF. CDR3 in DNA: TGTGCCACTAGTAACGGGCTGTCCACTGAAGCTTTCTTT. The V gene is TRBV19, the J gene TRBJ1-1; no clear D gene. Per germline, CDR1 LNHDA and CDR2 SQIVND (reference sequence). This CDR3 comprises 13 residues.